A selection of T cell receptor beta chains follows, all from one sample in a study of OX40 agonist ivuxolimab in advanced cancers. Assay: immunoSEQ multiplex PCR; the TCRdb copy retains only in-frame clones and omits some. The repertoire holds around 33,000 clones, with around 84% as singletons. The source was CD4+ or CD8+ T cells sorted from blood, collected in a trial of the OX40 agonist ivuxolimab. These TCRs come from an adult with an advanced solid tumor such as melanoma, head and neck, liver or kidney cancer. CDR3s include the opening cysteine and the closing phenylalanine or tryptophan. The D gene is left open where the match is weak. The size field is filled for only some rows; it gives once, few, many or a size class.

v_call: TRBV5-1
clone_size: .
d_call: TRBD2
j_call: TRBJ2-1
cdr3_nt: TGCGCCAGCAGCCCGAGGACTAGCGGGGGGGCCCCCTACAATGAGCAGTTCTTC
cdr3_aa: CASSPRTSGGAPYNEQFF

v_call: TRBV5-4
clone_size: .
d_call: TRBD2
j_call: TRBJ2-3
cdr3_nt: TGTGCCAGCAGCTGGCGGGGGAGCACAGATACGCAGTATTTT
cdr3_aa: CASSWRGSTDTQYF

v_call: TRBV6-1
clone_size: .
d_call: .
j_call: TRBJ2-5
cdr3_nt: TGTGCCAGCAAGATAAGGGATGGAGAGACCCAGTACTTC
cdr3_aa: CASKIRDGETQYF

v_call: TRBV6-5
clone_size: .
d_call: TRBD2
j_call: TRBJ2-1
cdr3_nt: TGTGCCAGCAGTTACGGCCTAGCGGGCAATGAGCAGTTCTTC
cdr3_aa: CASSYGLAGNEQFF

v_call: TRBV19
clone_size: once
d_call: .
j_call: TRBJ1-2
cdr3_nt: TGTGCCAGTACCGGAAGGACTAACTATGGCTACACCTTC
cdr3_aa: CASTGRTNYGYTF

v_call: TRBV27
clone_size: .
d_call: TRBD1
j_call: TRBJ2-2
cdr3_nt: TGTGCCAGCAGAACTTACTCAGGGGGCGTAGACACCGGGGAGCTGTTTTTT
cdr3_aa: CASRTYSGGVDTGELFF

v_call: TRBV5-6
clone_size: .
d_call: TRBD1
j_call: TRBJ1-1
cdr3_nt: TGTGCCAGCAGTCCCGGGACAGGGACTGAAGCTTTCTTT
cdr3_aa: CASSPGTGTEAFF

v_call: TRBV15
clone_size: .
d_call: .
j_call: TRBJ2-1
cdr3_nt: TGTGCCACCAGCAGCCCTAACTCCTACAATGAGCAGTTCTTC
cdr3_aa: CATSSPNSYNEQFF

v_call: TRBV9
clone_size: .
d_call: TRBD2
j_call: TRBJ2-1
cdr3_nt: TGTGCCAGCAGCGTTGGCAGCGGGGGGGCGTATGAGCAGTTCTTC
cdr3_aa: CASSVGSGGAYEQFF

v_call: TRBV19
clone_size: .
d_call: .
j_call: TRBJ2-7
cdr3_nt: TGTGCCAGTAGTATAGGACCCAGCAGCTACGAGCAGTACTTC
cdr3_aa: CASSIGPSSYEQYF

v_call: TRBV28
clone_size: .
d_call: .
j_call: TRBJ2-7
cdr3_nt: TGTGCCAGCAGTTTAGTGGACTACGAGCAGTACTTC
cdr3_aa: CASSLVDYEQYF

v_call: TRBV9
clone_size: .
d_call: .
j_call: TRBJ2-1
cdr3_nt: TGTGCCAGCAGTCCTGGGGTAGCGGCGTGGAATGAGCAGTTCTTC
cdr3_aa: CASSPGVAAWNEQFF

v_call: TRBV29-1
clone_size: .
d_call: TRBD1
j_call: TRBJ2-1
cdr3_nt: TGCAGCGTTGAAGGGAGAACAGGGGGAATTTACAATGAGCAGTTCTTC
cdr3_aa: CSVEGRTGGIYNEQFF

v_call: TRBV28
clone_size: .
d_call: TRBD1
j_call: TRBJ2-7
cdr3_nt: TGTGCCAGCAGTTTAGGGGGGACAGGGAGAGGCGAGCAGTACTTC
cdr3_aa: CASSLGGTGRGEQYF

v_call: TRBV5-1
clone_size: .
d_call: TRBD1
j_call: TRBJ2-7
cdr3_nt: TGCGCCAGCAGCTCTTTACAGGGGCTCTCCTACGAGCAGTACTTC
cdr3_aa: CASSSLQGLSYEQYF

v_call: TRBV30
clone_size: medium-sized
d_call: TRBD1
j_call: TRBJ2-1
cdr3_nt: TGTGCCTGGAGTGGGGACAGGGTGGCCTACAATGAGCAGTTCTTC
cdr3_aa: CAWSGDRVAYNEQFF

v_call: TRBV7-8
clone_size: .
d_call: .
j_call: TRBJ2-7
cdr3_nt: TGTGCCAGCAGCTTAGCGAGCGGTAGCACCTACGAGCAGTACTTC
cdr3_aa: CASSLASGSTYEQYF

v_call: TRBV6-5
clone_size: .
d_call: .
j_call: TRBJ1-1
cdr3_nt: TGTGCCAGCAGTTACACGAGAAACACTGAAGCTTTCTTT
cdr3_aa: CASSYTRNTEAFF

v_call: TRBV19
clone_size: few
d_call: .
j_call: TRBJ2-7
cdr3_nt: TGTGCCAGTAGCGTAGGCTACGAGCAGTACTTC
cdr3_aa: CASSVGYEQYF

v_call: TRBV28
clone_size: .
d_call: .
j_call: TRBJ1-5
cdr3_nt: TGTGCCAGCAGTTTAACAGGTCAAAGCAATCAGCCCCAGCATTTT
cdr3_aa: CASSLTGQSNQPQHF

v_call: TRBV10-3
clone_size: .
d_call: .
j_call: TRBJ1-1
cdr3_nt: TGTGCCATCAGTGATACCCGGGTCACCTACACTGAAGCTTTCTTT
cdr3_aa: CAISDTRVTYTEAFF

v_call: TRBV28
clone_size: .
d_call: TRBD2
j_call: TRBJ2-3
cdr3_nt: TGTGCCAGCAGTTCTCTAGCGGGAGTGGCAGATACGCAGTATTTT
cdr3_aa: CASSSLAGVADTQYF

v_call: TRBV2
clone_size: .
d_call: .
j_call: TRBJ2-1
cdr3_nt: TGTGCCAGCAGTGCGGGGAATGAGCAGTTCTTC
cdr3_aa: CASSAGNEQFF

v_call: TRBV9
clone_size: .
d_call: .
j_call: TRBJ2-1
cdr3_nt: TGTGCCAGCAGCGCCCCGGCTGGGCCAGGGATGTTCTTC
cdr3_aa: CASSAPAGPGMFF

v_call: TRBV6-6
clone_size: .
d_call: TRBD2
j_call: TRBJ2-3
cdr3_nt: TGTGCCAGTAGTAGCGGGGGGGGGAGCACAGATACGCAGTATTTT
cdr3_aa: CASSSGGGSTDTQYF

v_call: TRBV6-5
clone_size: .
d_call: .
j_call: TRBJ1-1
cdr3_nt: TGTGCCAGCAGTTACTTTGGGGACACTGAAGCTTTCTTT
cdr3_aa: CASSYFGDTEAFF

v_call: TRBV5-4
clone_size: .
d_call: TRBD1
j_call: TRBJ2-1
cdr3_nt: TGTGCCAGCAGCCGGACAGGGAGTGGGTGGATTGAGCAGTTCTTC
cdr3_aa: CASSRTGSGWIEQFF

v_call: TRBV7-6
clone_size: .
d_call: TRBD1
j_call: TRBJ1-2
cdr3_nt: TGTGCCAGCAGCTTAGCAGGGGGCGCTGGCTACACCTTC
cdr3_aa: CASSLAGGAGYTF

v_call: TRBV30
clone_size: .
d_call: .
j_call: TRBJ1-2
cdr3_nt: TGTGCCTGGAGTGTAACTCTGATGGGCTACACCTTC
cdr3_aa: CAWSVTLMGYTF

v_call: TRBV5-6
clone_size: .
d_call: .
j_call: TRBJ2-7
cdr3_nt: TGTGCCAGCAGCTCTGAACCTGCCTTGGTCCCGGGACCCTACGAGCAGTACTTC
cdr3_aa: CASSSEPALVPGPYEQYF

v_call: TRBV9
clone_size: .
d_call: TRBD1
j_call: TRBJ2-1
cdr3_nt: TGTGCCAGCAGCCCCTACACAGGGGCCGAGCAGTTCTTC
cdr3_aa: CASSPYTGAEQFF

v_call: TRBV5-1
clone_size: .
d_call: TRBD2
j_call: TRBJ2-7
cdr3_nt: TGCGCCAGCAGTTTTGCGCCTAGCGGAACCTACGAGCAGTACTTC
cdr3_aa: CASSFAPSGTYEQYF

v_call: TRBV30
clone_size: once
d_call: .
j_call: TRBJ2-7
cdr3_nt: TGTGCCTGGAGTTACAGCTCCTACGAGCAGTACTTC
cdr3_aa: CAWSYSSYEQYF

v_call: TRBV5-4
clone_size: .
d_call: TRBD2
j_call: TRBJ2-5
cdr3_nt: TGTGCCAGCAGCTTCCAGGGAGGGCAAGAGACCCAGTACTTC
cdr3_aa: CASSFQGGQETQYF

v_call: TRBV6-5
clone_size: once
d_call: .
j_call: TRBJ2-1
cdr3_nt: TGTGCCAGCAGTCTTACAGAATCATCAAGCAATGAGCAGTTCTTC
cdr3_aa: CASSLTESSSNEQFF

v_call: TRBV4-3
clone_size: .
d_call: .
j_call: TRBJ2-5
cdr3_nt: TGCGCCAGCAGCCAAATCTATGCGGGTTTCCAAGAGACCCAGTACTTC
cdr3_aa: CASSQIYAGFQETQYF

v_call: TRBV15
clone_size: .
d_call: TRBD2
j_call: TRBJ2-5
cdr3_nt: TGTGCCACCAGCAGAGATCCTGCGGGGGAAGAGACCCAGTACTTC
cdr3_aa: CATSRDPAGEETQYF

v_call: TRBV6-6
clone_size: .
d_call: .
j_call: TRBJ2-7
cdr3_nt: TGTGCCAGCAGTTACTCGACCGGGGACGAGCAGTACTTC
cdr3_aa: CASSYSTGDEQYF

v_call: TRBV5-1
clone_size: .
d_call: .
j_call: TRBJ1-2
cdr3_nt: TGCGCCAGCAGCTTGGCCGGCGAGACACCAAATACTAACTATGGCTACACCTTC
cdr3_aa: CASSLAGETPNTNYGYTF

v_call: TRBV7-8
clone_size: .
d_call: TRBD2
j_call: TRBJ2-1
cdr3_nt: TGTGCCAGCAGTTGGAACCTAGCGGGGGGGCCGGATGAGCAGTTCTTC
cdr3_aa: CASSWNLAGGPDEQFF

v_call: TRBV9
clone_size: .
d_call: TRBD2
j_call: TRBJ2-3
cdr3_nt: TGTGCCAGCAGCGCTGACCTAGCGGGGGCGTTCACAGATACGCAGTATTTT
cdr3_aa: CASSADLAGAFTDTQYF

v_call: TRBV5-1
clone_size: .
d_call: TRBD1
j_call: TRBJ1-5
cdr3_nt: TGCGCCAGCAGCGTACAGGGGGCGAGGGGCAATCAGCCCCAGCATTTT
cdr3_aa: CASSVQGARGNQPQHF

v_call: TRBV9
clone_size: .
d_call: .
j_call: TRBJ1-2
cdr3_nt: TGTGCCAGCAGCGTAGCGCGAGAAGGGGACTATGGCTACACCTTC
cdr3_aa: CASSVAREGDYGYTF

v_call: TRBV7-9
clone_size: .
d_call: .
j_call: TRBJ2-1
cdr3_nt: TGTGCCAGCAGCCAAAGTACCGCCCGGGGCTCCTACAATGAGCAGTTCTTC
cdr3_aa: CASSQSTARGSYNEQFF

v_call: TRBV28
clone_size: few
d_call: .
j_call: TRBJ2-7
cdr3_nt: TGTGCCAGCAGAAAGCTAACGGGAGATTACGAGCAGTACTTC
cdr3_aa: CASRKLTGDYEQYF

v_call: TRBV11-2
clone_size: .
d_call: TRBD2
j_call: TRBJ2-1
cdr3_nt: TGTGCCAGCAGCTCCCAGACGGGGGGTCTGGGGCAGTTCTTC
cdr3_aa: CASSSQTGGLGQFF

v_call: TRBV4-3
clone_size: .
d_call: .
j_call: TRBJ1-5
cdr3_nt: TGCGCCAGCAGCCAAGATCATCGGACAGAAGGTTTCCCCCAGCATTTT
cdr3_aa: CASSQDHRTEGFPQHF

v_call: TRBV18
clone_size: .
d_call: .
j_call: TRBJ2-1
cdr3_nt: TGTGCCAGCTCAGATACAGAGCCCAGAGGCAATGAGCAGTTCTTC
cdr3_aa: CASSDTEPRGNEQFF

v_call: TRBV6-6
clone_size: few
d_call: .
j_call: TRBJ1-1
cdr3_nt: TGTGCCAGCATTGATGGCGTCAACACTGAAGCTTTCTTT
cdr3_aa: CASIDGVNTEAFF

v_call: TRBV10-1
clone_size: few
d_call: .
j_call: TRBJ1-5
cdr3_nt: TGCGCCAGCAAGGGGGGCTGGGGGCCCTGTCAGCCCCAGCATTTT
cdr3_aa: CASKGGWGPCQPQHF

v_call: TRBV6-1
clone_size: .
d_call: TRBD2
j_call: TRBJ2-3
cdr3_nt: TGTGCCAGCAGTCAAGGACTAGCGGGGGGTGCAAGCACAGATACGCAGTATTTT
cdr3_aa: CASSQGLAGGASTDTQYF

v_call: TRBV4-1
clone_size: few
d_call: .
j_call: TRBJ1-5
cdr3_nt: TGCGCCAGCAGCCAAGTTGAGGGGGGGCAGCCCCAGCATTTT
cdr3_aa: CASSQVEGGQPQHF

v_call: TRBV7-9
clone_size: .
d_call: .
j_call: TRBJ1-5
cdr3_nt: TGTGCCAGCAGCTTAGGGGGAAGTCAGCCCCAGCATTTT
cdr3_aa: CASSLGGSQPQHF

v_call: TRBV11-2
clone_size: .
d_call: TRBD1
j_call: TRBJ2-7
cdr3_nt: TGTGCCAGCAGCGGGACAGGGGATACCTTTTCCTACGAGCAGTACTTC
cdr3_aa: CASSGTGDTFSYEQYF

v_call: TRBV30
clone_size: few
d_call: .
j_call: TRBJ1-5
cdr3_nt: TGTGCCTGGAGAGACGCGTATAGCAATCAGCCCCAGCATTTT
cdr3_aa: CAWRDAYSNQPQHF

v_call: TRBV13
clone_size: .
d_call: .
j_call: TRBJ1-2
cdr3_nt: TGTGCCAGCAGCTTAGGGATAGGGGCCTACTACTATGGCTACACCTTC
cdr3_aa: CASSLGIGAYYYGYTF

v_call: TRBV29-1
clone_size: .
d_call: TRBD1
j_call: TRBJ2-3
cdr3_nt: TGCAGCGTTGGAGGTGGGGACAGGGCTACAGATACGCAGTATTTT
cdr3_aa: CSVGGGDRATDTQYF

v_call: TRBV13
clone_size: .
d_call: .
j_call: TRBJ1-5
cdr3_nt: TGTGCCAGCAGCTCAGGGGCCGGGCAGCCCCAGCATTTT
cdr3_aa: CASSSGAGQPQHF

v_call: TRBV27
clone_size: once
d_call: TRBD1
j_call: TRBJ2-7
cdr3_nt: TGTGCCAGCAGTCCTGGGACAGGCTACGAGCAGTACTTC
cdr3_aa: CASSPGTGYEQYF

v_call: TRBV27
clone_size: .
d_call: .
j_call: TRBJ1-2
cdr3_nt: TGTGCCAGCAGAGGGGCCTATGGCTACACCTTC
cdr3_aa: CASRGAYGYTF